This T cell receptor beta chain was captured in a study of cytomegalovirus exposure and HLA in healthy donors. Overall study findings and caveats: An Asian-associated ancestry cluster reportedly showed fewer N-insertions than the roughly 700-donor mean in a later analysis. The dataset shows that most TCR sequences were rare, while some public TCRs occurred in many donors. The investigators catalogued 164 TCR beta chains as cytomegalovirus-associated.

This clone was seen once. What it binds is not known. Use of 60 Vbeta and 13 Jbeta primers characterized the PCR. Repertoires were generated with immunoSEQ multiplex PCR, while TCRdb's copy carries only in-frame clones and drops some. Counted here are roughly 120,000 clones, around four fifths occurring once; the ten biggest clones make up around 2.9%. Trimming at V came to 5 bases and at J to 5 bases, leaving 6 bases not matched to a gene. CDR1 and CDR2 (germline): PRHDT, FYEKMQ (reference sequence). The CDR3 contains 16 residues. Donors in the study were healthy people who gave bone marrow. V usage is TRBV13 and J usage is TRBJ2-3; 14 bases align to TRBD2. Sequencing used PBMCs. This clonotype was obtained from a woman aged 55 to 70 in good health and CMV-seropositive. CDR3 sequence: CASSARLAGGIDTQYF. DNA of the CDR3: TGTGCCAGCAGCGCAAGACTAGCGGGAGGGATAGATACGCAGTATTTT.